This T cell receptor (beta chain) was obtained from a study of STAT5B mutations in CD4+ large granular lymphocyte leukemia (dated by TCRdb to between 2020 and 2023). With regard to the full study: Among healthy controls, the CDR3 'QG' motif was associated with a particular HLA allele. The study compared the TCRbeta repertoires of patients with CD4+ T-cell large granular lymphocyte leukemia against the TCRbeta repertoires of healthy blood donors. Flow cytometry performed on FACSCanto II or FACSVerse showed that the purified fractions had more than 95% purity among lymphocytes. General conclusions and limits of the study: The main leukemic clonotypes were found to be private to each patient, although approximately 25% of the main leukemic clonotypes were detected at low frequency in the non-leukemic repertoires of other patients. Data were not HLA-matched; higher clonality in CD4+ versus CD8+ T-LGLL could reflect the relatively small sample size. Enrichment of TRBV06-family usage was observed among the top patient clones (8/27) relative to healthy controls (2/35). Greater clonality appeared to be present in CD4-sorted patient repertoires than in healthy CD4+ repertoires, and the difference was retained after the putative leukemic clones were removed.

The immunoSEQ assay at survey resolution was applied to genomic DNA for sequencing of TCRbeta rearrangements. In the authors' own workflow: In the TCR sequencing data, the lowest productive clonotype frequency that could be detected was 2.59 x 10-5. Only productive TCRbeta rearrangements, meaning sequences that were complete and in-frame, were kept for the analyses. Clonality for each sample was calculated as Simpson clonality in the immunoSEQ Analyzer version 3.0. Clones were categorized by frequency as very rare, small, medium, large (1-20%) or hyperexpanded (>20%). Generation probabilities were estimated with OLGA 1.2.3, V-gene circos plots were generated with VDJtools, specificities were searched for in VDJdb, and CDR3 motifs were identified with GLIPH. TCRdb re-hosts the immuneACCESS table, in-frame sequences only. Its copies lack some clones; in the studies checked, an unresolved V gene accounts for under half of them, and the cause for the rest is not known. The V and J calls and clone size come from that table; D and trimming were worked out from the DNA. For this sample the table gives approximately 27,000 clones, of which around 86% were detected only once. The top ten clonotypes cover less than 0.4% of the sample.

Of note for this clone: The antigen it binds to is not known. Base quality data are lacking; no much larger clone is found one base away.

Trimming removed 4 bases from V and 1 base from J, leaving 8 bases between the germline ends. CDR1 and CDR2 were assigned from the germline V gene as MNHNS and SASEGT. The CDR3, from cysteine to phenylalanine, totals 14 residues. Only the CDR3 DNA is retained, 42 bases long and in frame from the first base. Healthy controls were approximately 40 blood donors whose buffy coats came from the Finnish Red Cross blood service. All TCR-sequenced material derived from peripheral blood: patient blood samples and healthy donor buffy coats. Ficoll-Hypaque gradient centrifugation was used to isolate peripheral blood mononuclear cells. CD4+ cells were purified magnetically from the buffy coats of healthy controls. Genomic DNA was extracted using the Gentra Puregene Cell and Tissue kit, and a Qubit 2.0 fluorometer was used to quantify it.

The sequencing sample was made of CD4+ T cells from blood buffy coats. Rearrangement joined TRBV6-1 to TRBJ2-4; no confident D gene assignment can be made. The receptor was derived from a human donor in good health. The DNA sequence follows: TGTGCCAGCAGTGGCATGGGGGCCAAAAACATTCAGTACTTC. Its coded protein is CASSGMGAKNIQYF.